This paragraph reports one TCR beta chain. The target antigen is unknown. The CDR3 is 16 residues long. Per the germline V gene, CDR1 is SGHRS and CDR2 is YFSETQ. V lost 2 bases to trimming and J lost 4 bases, with 17 bases between them. This record comes from a study of T-cell reconstitution after alpha-beta-depleted transplantation in children. The TCRbeta library incorporated unique molecular identifiers. Via MiXCR, TCRdb re-called the PCR reads, giving one row per CDR3 protein. The sample includes about a million distinct CDR3 sequences, about 31% of them seen just once. Points from the study as a whole: T-cell counts and diversity at one year following transplant were attributed mainly to newly produced T cells.

Sequenced here: PBMCs, mostly from graft donor cells, sampled 360 days after TCRalphabeta/CD19-depleted stem cell transplant. The V and J genes are TRBV5-1 and TRBJ2-3; possibly TRBD1 or TRBD2 for D (5 bases each). The receptor comes from a boy younger than two who had a stem cell transplant for SCID, so the T cells may come from the graft donor. CDR3 DNA: TGCGCCAGCAGCTTACCGGGACCTCAAGTGGCAGATACGCAGTATTTT. It yields the protein CASSLPGPQVADTQYF.